These 3 T cell receptor beta chains were sequenced from one sample in a study of shared clonotypes between healthy human individuals. Profiling relied on immunoSEQ multiplex PCR, and the TCRdb table lists in-frame clones only, not all of them. The sample lists over a million clones, roughly 96% seen once, with 1% to 1.5% in the top ten. The sequenced sample consisted of naive CD4+ T cells sorted from blood. Subset defined: CD45RA+ positively selected. The receptors come from a man younger than 40 in good health.

The rearrangement uses TRBV28 and TRBJ2-7; D assignment may be TRBD1 or TRBD2 (7 bases each). Germline V gene data show CDR1 as MDHEN and CDR2 as SYDVKM. The CDR3 consists of 16 residues. V gave up 10 bases and J gave up 0 bases, with 22 bases separating them. The CDR3 nucleotides are TGTGCCATCCTTCCACAGGGGCGCGGGGGCTCCTACGAGCAGTACTTC. It encodes CAILPQGRGGSYEQYF.

This chain uses TRBV7-2 with TRBJ2-4, with a possible D match to TRBD1 (5 bases). This CDR3 has 14 amino acids. Germline assignment: CDR1 SGHTA and CDR2 FQGNSA. V lost 1 base and J 2 bases, leaving 6 bases between the germline ends. CDR3 nucleotide sequence: TGTGCCAGCAGCTTAGGGGGCTCCAAAAACATTCAGTACTTC. Encoded protein: CASSLGGSKNIQYF.

The rearrangement uses TRBV5-6 and TRBJ2-5; maybe TRBD1 (5 bases). This CDR3 spans 15 amino acids. V lost 3 bases and J 2 bases, leaving 14 bases between the germline ends. The V gene's germline CDR1 is SGHDT and CDR2 YYEEEE. This chain's CDR3 is CASSWRSTAQETQYF. CDR3 DNA: TGTGCCAGCAGCTGGCGTTCGACAGCACAAGAGACCCAGTACTTC.